The source of this TCR beta chain is a study of T-cell memory formation after mild COVID-19. Using its own MiXCR run on the 5' RACE reads, TCRdb lists one record per CDR3 protein. Of hundreds of thousands of distinct CDR3 sequences listed, 17% are singletons. The trim removed 5 bases at V and 6 bases at J, leaving 4 bases unmatched. The CDR3 consists of 14 residues. The chain is built from TRBV12-3 or TRBV12-4 and TRBJ2-3, with 11 bases that match TRBD1. The specimen sequenced was PBMCs or a T cell subset sorted from them (not recorded which). This clonotype was obtained from an adult woman who had mild COVID-19 (a few samples of this study predate the infection). Cell type and time point are not known. CDR3 sequence reads: CASSRTGGLDTQYF. CDR3 nucleotide sequence: TGTGCCAGCAGTCGGACAGGGGGCCTGGATACGCAGTATTTT.